Sequencing of this T cell receptor (beta chain) was carried out in a study of ipilimumab plus nivolumab after autologous stem cell transplantation. V shed 1 base and J 4 bases; nucleotides not matched to a gene: 2. This CDR3 contains 15 residues. Germline values: CDR1 SGHVS, CDR2 FNYEAQ. Ipilimumab, 1 mg/kg, started 14 to 28 days after autologous transplant. In this sample, this clone turned up once. Data came from immunoSEQ multiplex PCR; TCRdb stores just in-frame clones and leaves some out. The repertoire consists of tens of thousands of clones, with 75% to 85% occurring once and the leading ten covering 2.2%.

The receptor's source is a male donor with diffuse large B-cell lymphoma. Sample: PBMCs, taken in a trial of ipilimumab plus nivolumab as post-transplant consolidation. The chain carries TRBV7-6 and TRBJ2-1; 9 positions agree with TRBD2. This CDR3 is CASSLGLAGYNEQFF. The CDR3 bases are TGTGCCAGCAGCTTAGGGCTAGCGGGGTACAATGAGCAGTTCTTC. The complete variable domain, with remaining parts taken from reference TRBV7-6 and TRBJ2-1, reads GAGVSQSPRYKVTKRGQDVALRCDPISGHVSLYWYRQALGQGPEFLTYFNYEAQQDKSGLPNDRFSAERPEGSISTLTIQRTEQRDSAMYRCASSLGLAGYNEQFFGPGTRLTVL.